What follows are 27 T cell receptor beta chains derived from one specimen sequenced in a study of graft-versus-host responses after intestinal transplantation. Both intraepithelial and lamina propria lymphocytes were released by processing graft tissue. TCRdb's copy holds only in-frame clones and misses some; the assay was immunoSEQ multiplex PCR. The table shows some 3,300 clones, with about 74% occurring only once. Sample: ileum tissue, taken roughly 5 and 7 days after intestinal transplantation. The receptors derive from a human patient who received an intestinal transplant, so some T cells may come from the graft donor.

In this sample, this clone turned up a few times. This rearrangement joins TRBV30 to TRBJ2-1, with D uncertain. Between the trimmed V and J ends, which lost 2 bases and 5 bases, there was a span of 16 bases. Germline CDR1 reads GTSNPN; CDR2 reads SVGIG (reference sequence). The CDR3 consists of 15 residues. CDR3 protein: CAWSTLVGFNNEQFF. As DNA, the CDR3 is TGTGCCTGGAGTACCTTGGTTGGGTTTAACAATGAGCAGTTCTTC.

This chain joins TRBV25-1 and TRBJ2-5; a possible D gene is TRBD1 (6 bases). The V and J ends lost 1 base and 2 bases respectively, with 8 bases between them. This CDR3 has 14 residues. Looked up from germline, CDR1 is MGHDK and CDR2 is SYGVNS. The CDR3 sequence: CASSELGAQETQYF. The DNA of the CDR3 is TGTGCCAGCAGTGAATTGGGGGCGCAAGAGACCCAGTACTTC.

The genes are TRBV27 and TRBJ2-7; TRBD2 is a possible D gene (5 bases). CDR1 and CDR2 (germline): MNHEY, SMNVEV (reference sequence). Trimming removed 8 bases from V and 6 bases from J, with 5 bases in between. The CDR3 loop spans 9 amino acids. The CDR3 coding sequence is TGTGCCAGCGGGAGCGAGCAGTACTTC. It encodes CASGSEQYF.

DNA of the CDR3: TGTGCCAGTAGTATAAGGGGTCGCAATGAGCAGTTCTTC. Protein product: CASSIRGRNEQFF. J is TRBJ2-1 and V is TRBV19, with D maybe TRBD1 (5 bases). Germline CDR1 reads LNHDA; CDR2 reads SQIVND (reference sequence). This CDR3 is built from 13 residues. Trimming removed 2 bases from V and 6 bases from J, with 8 bases in between.

V gene TRBV10-2 combines with J gene TRBJ1-1, with D unresolved. V was trimmed by 3 bases and J by 4 bases, leaving 0 bases between them. The germline CDR1 and CDR2 sequences are WSHSY and SAAADI. The CDR3 is 10 amino acids. CDR3 DNA sequence: TGCGCCAGCAGTGACACTGAAGCTTTCTTT. It encodes CASSDTEAFF.

This chain uses TRBV8-2 with TRBJ1-2. TRBV8-2 is noted as a pseudogene. The CDR3 runs 15 residues. CDR3 coding DNA: TGTGGCAATGATGGTAGGATAACGAAAGCCTATGGCTACACCTTC. Amino acid sequence: CGNDGRITKAYGYTF.

The V and J genes are TRBV25-1 and TRBJ2-7; 12 bases agree with TRBD2. Germline lookup yields CDR1 MGHDK and CDR2 SYGVNS. The CDR3 covers 18 residues. After removal of 2 bases from V and 0 bases from J, the junction contained 8 bases not matched to a gene. CDR3 in amino acids: CASSEQGATSGSSYEQYF. CDR3 DNA: TGTGCCAGCAGTGAACAGGGGGCGACTAGCGGGAGCTCCTACGAGCAGTACTTC.

V and J are TRBV6-4 and TRBJ2-1, with 8 bases aligning to TRBD2. CDR1 MRHNA and CDR2 SNTAGT come from the germline V gene. The CDR3 has 14 residues. Losses at the gene ends were 3 bases for V and 3 bases for J; bases not matched to a gene: 1. The CDR3 loop is CASSEAGDYNEQFF. The CDR3, as DNA: TGTGCCAGCAGTGAAGCGGGAGACTACAATGAGCAGTTCTTC.

This clone was picked up one time. The V gene is TRBV11-3, the J gene TRBJ2-3; 9 bases map to TRBD2. Germline V gene lookup returns CDR1 SGHNT and CDR2 YENEEA. The junction had 2 bases not matched to a gene; V was cut back by 2 bases and J by 2 bases. CDR3 size: 15 residues. CDR3 residues: CASSLKGLATDTQYF. CDR3 coding DNA: TGTGCCAGCAGCTTAAAGGGACTAGCCACAGATACGCAGTATTTT.

This chain joins TRBV4-1 and TRBJ1-1; TRBD1 might be the D (6 bases). The length of the CDR3 is 16 residues. From germline, CDR1 is MGHRA and CDR2 YSYEKL. V was shortened by 1 base and J by 0 bases, with 12 bases between the two germline ends. CDR3 region: CASSQGIDRLNTEAFF. The CDR3 DNA is TGCGCCAGCAGCCAAGGAATTGACAGGTTGAACACTGAAGCTTTCTTT.

This sequence joins TRBV2 and TRBJ1-2; no reliable D call. This CDR3 contains 15 residues. In germline, CDR1 is SNHLY, CDR2 FYNNEI. V lost 0 bases to trimming and J lost 7 bases, with 15 bases between them. The CDR3 sequence: CASSEALQGRSGYTF. CDR3 DNA sequence: TGTGCCAGCAGTGAAGCGCTTCAAGGGAGGAGTGGCTACACCTTC.

This clone was detected a few times. V gene TRBV5-1 combines with J gene TRBJ2-3; D possibly matches TRBD1 or TRBD2 (6 bases each). Germline CDR1 reads SGHRS; CDR2 reads YFSETQ. This CDR3 spans 13 amino acids. Trimming removed 0 bases from V and 8 bases from J, with 10 bases in between. The CDR3 nucleotides are TGCGCCAGCAGCTTGGAGGGGGGTTCTACGCAGTATTTT. The encoded protein is CASSLEGGSTQYF.

This clone was seen a few times. The J gene is TRBJ2-7, the V gene TRBV18; tentative D call: TRBD1 (5 bases). Germline V CDR1 and CDR2: KGHSH, LQKENI. V was trimmed by 2 bases and J by 7 bases, leaving 12 bases between them. There are 13 residues in the CDR3. The DNA of the CDR3 is TGTGCCAGCTCACCATTGCCAGGGTGGGAGCAGTACTTC. Translation: CASSPLPGWEQYF. The full variable domain, its missing parts supplied by reference TRBV18 and TRBJ2-7, is NAGVMQNPRHLVRRRGQEARLRCSPMKGHSHVYWYRQLPEEGLKFMVYLQKENIIDESGMPKERFSAEFPKEGPSILRIQQVVRGDSAAYFCASSPLPGWEQYFGPGTRLTVT.

This sequence joins TRBV19 and TRBJ2-7, with unresolved D. The CDR3 loop spans 16 amino acids. Trimming removed 3 bases at V and 0 bases at J, with 15 bases between. Germline CDR1 and CDR2: LNHDA and SQIVND (reference sequence). The CDR3 is CASSIPGLSSSYEQYF. CDR3 nucleotide sequence: TGTGCCAGTAGTATCCCGGGTCTCTCCAGCTCCTACGAGCAGTACTTC.

Points on this clone: A read error may account for a junction end that differs from germline. This rearrangement joins TRBV13 to TRBJ2-2; 11 bases match TRBD2. This CDR3 spans 15 amino acids. In germline, CDR1 is PRHDT, CDR2 FYEKMQ (reference sequence). The CDR3 DNA reads as TGTGCCAGCAGCTCGGGACTAGCGGACACCAGGGAGCTGTTTTTT. Its protein is CASSSGLADTRELFF.

The rearrangement joins TRBV6-4 to TRBJ2-1, with 7 nucleotides matching TRBD2. J was trimmed by 0 bases and V by 0 bases; bases with no gene match: 2. Looked up from germline, CDR1 is MRHNA and CDR2 is SNTAGT. The CDR3 loop spans 16 amino acids. This chain's CDR3 is CASSDSWTSSYNEQFF. In nucleotides, the CDR3 is TGTGCCAGCAGTGACTCATGGACTAGCTCCTACAATGAGCAGTTCTTC.

The V call is TRBV27, the J call TRBJ2-7; 12 bases fit TRBD2. CDR3 length equals 17 residues. V lost 0 bases, J lost 1 base, and 4 bases stayed unmatched. Germline CDR1 is MNHEY and CDR2 is SMNVEV (reference sequence). CDR3 sequence reads: CASSLSHLAGGSYEQYF. The CDR3 DNA reads as TGTGCCAGCAGTTTATCGCATCTAGCGGGAGGGTCCTACGAGCAGTACTTC.

The V call is TRBV5-5, the J call TRBJ1-3; the D gene is possibly TRBD1 (6 bases). The V gene's germline CDR1 is SGHKS and CDR2 YYEKEE (reference sequence). CDR3 length: 15 residues. Trimming left V 4 bases short and J 4 bases short, with 15 bases between. CDR3 in amino acids: CASSHREGRGNTIYF. The DNA for the CDR3 is TGTGCCAGCAGCCACAGGGAGGGAAGAGGAAACACCATATATTTT.

This sequence joins TRBV10-1 and TRBJ2-7, with TRBD1 as a possible D gene (5 bases). CDR1 WNHNN and CDR2 SYGVQD come from the germline V gene (reference sequence). The CDR3 is 11 amino acids. V gave up 9 bases and J gave up 0 bases, with 6 bases separating them. The CDR3 DNA reads as TGCGCCAGGGACAACTCCTACGAGCAGTACTTC. It yields the protein CARDNSYEQYF.

V gene TRBV10-3 combines with J gene TRBJ2-5; 9 nucleotides align to TRBD2. Trimming removed 10 bases from V and 5 bases from J; junction bases left unmatched: 17. From germline, CDR1 is ENHRY and CDR2 SYGVKD. The CDR3 runs 16 residues. CDR3 sequence: CATDGTGSGREETQYF. The CDR3 DNA reads as TGTGCCACCGACGGGACGGGTAGCGGGAGAGAGGAGACCCAGTACTTC.

This clone was picked up one time. This chain joins TRBV4-1 and TRBJ2-1; either TRBD1 or TRBD2 may supply D (5 bases each). V lost 0 bases, J lost 2 bases, and 8 bases lay in between. Germline CDR1 is MGHRA and CDR2 is YSYEKL. CDR3 length: 15 residues. The CDR3 region is CASSQDGTPYNEQFF. DNA of the CDR3: TGCGCCAGCAGCCAAGATGGGACCCCCTACAATGAGCAGTTCTTC.

V usage is TRBV5-6 and J usage is TRBJ2-3; D ambiguous. V was clipped by 0 bases and J by 3 bases, with 2 bases between them. The CDR3 length is 12 residues. Germline V lookup: CDR1 SGHDT, CDR2 YYEEEE. The CDR3 sequence is CASSLATDTQYF. The CDR3 DNA follows: TGTGCCAGCAGCTTGGCGACAGATACGCAGTATTTT.

This chain connects TRBV10-2 to TRBJ2-1; 10 nucleotides align to TRBD2. This CDR3 has 14 residues. V lost 3 bases, J lost 12 bases, and 8 bases stayed unmatched. Germline CDR1 reads WSHSY; CDR2 reads SAAADI. This CDR3 is CASSEAGGLRAQFF. In DNA, the CDR3 is TGCGCCAGCAGTGAAGCGGGGGGGCTGAGAGCGCAGTTCTTC.

The V call is TRBV25-1, the J call TRBJ1-5; 8 bases agree with TRBD1. After removal of 4 bases from V and 2 bases from J, the junction contained 4 bases not matched to a gene. The CDR3 covers 15 residues. Germline-derived CDR1 and CDR2 are MGHDK and SYGVNS. CDR3 in amino acids: CASSAPGQGNQPQHF. The CDR3, as DNA: TGTGCCAGCAGTGCCCCGGGACAGGGCAATCAGCCCCAGCATTTT.

The V gene is TRBV4-1, the J gene TRBJ1-3; TRBD1 is a possible D gene (6 bases). V lost 5 bases to trimming and J lost 0 bases, with 14 bases between them. This CDR3 has 16 amino acids. Germline CDR1 is MGHRA and CDR2 is YSYEKL. For the CDR3, the DNA is TGCGCCAGCAGCGGGATTAAGGGGGGCTCTGGAAACACCATATATTTT. Residues: CASSGIKGGSGNTIYF.

The chain carries TRBV30 and TRBJ1-2; perhaps TRBD1 as D (6 bases). Germline assignment: CDR1 GTSNPN and CDR2 SVGIG (reference sequence). CDR3 length: 13 residues. V was clipped by 0 bases and J by 10 bases, with 15 bases between them. The CDR3 nucleotides read TGTGCCTGGAGTGTATTAGGAGGGGGGTTCTACACCTTC. Its translation is CAWSVLGGGFYTF.

This chain links TRBV7-9 with TRBJ1-2, with TRBD1 matching 7 bases. Per germline, CDR1 SEHNR and CDR2 FQNEAQ (reference sequence). The CDR3 has 13 amino acids. J lost 1 base, V lost 11 bases, and 7 bases had no gene match. The CDR3 is CAVETGYNYGYTF. CDR3 bases: TGTGCCGTGGAGACAGGGTATAACTATGGCTACACCTTC.